Listed below are T cell receptor beta chains from one sample, sequenced in a study of T cell responses to AZD1222 COVID-19 vaccine. TCRdb keeps only in-frame clones here, not all; method: immunoSEQ multiplex PCR. This table has 90,000 to 120,000 clones, approximately 90% appearing once. Sequencing was performed on peripheral blood, taken on day 0 of AZD1222 vaccination. The receptors here all came from an adult in good health. The CDR3 runs from the conserved cysteine through the conserved F or W. The order of the fields is J gene, V gene, CDR3 protein.

TRBJ2-1 TRBV6-5 CASSSYRDVNYNEQFF
TRBJ2-7 TRBV6-5 CASRSWDRGFDEQYF
TRBJ1-2 TRBV29-1 CSVNGQGDGSSSYGYTF
TRBJ1-1 TRBV4-2 CASSQEEGADIGSEAFF
TRBJ2-2 TRBV18 CASSLGPLRGELFF
TRBJ2-1 TRBV4-2 CASSQDPLAGGGGLYNEQFF
TRBJ1-6 TRBV12-5 CASGLERSGSPLHF
TRBJ1-4 TRBV6-5 CASSYSELGEKLFF
TRBJ1-2 TRBV7-9 CASSLSTDYGYTF
TRBJ2-5 TRBV6-2/TRBV6-3 CASSYSVVQETQYF
TRBJ1-5 TRBV4-1 CASSQGWGPQHF
TRBJ2-5 TRBV6-2/TRBV6-3 CASSRGEKETQYF
TRBJ1-4 TRBV5-6 CASSLAAGHNEKLFF
TRBJ2-1 TRBV6-7 CASSYSSGNEQFF
TRBJ2-1 TRBV6-5 CASSRDSLREQFF
TRBJ1-1 TRBV6-6 CASSSDLGAGPEAFF
TRBJ1-2 TRBV30 CAWSFGGFYGYTF
TRBJ2-1 TRBV7-3 CASSRRDSQHNEQFF
TRBJ2-7 TRBV7-9 CASSPSGTAEASAYEQYF
TRBJ1-1 TRBV7-6 CASSLSGTGGGEAFF
TRBJ2-7 TRBV9 CASSPRTGWNEQYF
TRBJ1-5 TRBV7-3 CASSPKGRGGHQPQHF
TRBJ1-4 TRBV6-1 CASSETSGEKLFF
TRBJ2-2 TRBV6-5 CASIKTNTGELFF
TRBJ1-5 TRBV7-7 CASSLPAGEGNQPQHF
TRBJ1-1 TRBV29-1 CSVNHRETEAFF
TRBJ2-1 TRBV9 CASSDGYRGSYNEQFF
TRBJ2-3 TRBV7-9 CASSFQGADTQYF
TRBJ1-4 TRBV7-2 CATRIKEEDEKLFF
TRBJ1-5 TRBV13 CASSYRVNQPQHF
TRBJ1-1 TRBV18 CASSQTNTEAFF
TRBJ2-5 TRBV12-5 CASQPPGPGETQYF
TRBJ2-1 TRBV6-4 CASSDSSGSYNEQFF
TRBJ2-3 TRBV28 CASRKASGSRTDTQYF
TRBJ2-7 TRBV4-3 CASSPGADSHYEQYF
TRBJ2-1 TRBV5-1 CASSFSQGGSYNEQFF
TRBJ2-5 TRBV4-3 CASSQYFSGASLETQYF
TRBJ1-2 TRBV21-1 CASSKSGPGQGDSNYGYTF
TRBJ2-7 TRBV7-2 CASSSDPAGQSSYEQYF